These 17 T cell receptor beta chains share one sample of origin, sequenced in a study of blood T cell repertoires in COVID-19. Data came from immunoSEQ multiplex PCR; TCRdb stores just in-frame clones and leaves some out. The sample includes approximately 410,000 clones, 70% to 90% seen only once; the top ten take approximately 1.4%. Input material: peripheral blood. The receptors originated from a woman between 25 and 40 years old with active or convalescent COVID-19.

The J gene is TRBJ1-2, the V gene TRBV19, with no clear D. The length of the CDR3 is 16 residues. The ends were cut back, 4 bases at V and 0 bases at J, with 15 bases in the middle. Germline CDR1 is LNHDA and CDR2 is SQIVND (reference sequence). The CDR3 DNA follows: TGTGCCAGTAGTACCGCTCCCGGCGGGGCTAACTATGGCTACACCTTC. Translation: CASSTAPGGANYGYTF.

The genes are TRBV6-6 and TRBJ1-2, with D possibly TRBD1 on 5 matching bases. Trimming stripped 0 bases from V and 6 bases from J, with 11 bases between. The V gene's germline CDR1 is MNHNY and CDR2 SVGAGI (reference sequence). The CDR3 sequence is 14 residues long. CDR3 bases: TGTGCCAGCAGTTACTCGAAGGGGTGGGATGGCTACACCTTC. Amino acid sequence: CASSYSKGWDGYTF.

The chain joins TRBV2 to TRBJ1-5; possible D gene TRBD1, 5 bases. Germline loops: CDR1 SNHLY, CDR2 FYNNEI. V was clipped by 6 bases and J by 5 bases, with 8 bases between them. The CDR3 runs to 12 residues. The CDR3 sequence: CASRDTHQPQHF. CDR3 nucleotides: TGTGCCAGCAGGGACACCCATCAGCCCCAGCATTTT.

The chain uses TRBV6-5 and TRBJ1-4, with a weak D call TRBD1 (6 bases). Per the germline V gene, CDR1 is MNHEY and CDR2 is SVGAGI. The CDR3 extends over 15 amino acids. V lost 0 bases and J lost 8, with 13 bases in between. The CDR3 DNA reads as TGTGCCAGCAGTTACTCCAGTGGGGGCGGCGAAAAACTGTTTTTT. Encoded protein: CASSYSSGGGEKLFF.

This clone was found a few times. This sequence joins TRBV10-1 and TRBJ2-7; 7 bases fit TRBD1. With 7 bases clipped from V and 4 bases from J, the junction kept 4 bases outside the gene matches. The CDR3 spans 12 residues. Germline CDR1 WNHNN, CDR2 SYGVQD (reference sequence). The DNA for the CDR3 is TGCGCCAGCAAGGGGGCCGAATACGAGCAGTACTTC. Encoded protein: CASKGAEYEQYF.

This clone was seen only once. The chain joins TRBV7-8 to TRBJ2-7; a possible D gene is TRBD2 (5 bases). In germline, CDR1 is SGHVS, CDR2 FQNEAQ. The CDR3 totals 17 residues. V shed 5 bases and J shed 0 bases, with 20 bases lying between them. The CDR3: CASSRTGSGRSSYEQYF. The CDR3 DNA sequence: TGTGCCAGCAGCCGGACGGGGTCGGGCAGGAGCTCCTACGAGCAGTACTTC. Drawing the rest from reference TRBV7-8 and TRBJ2-7, the complete variable domain is GAGVSQSPRYKVAKRGQDVALRCDPISGHVSLFWYQQALGQGPEFLTYFQNEAQLDKSGLPSDRFFAERPEGSVSTLKIQRTQQEDSAVYLCASSRTGSGRSSYEQYFGPGTRLTVT.

The chain employs TRBV2 and TRBJ1-1; no firm D call. In germline, CDR1 is SNHLY, CDR2 FYNNEI. Trimming shortened V by 8 bases and J by 1 base, and 11 bases separated the two germline ends. The CDR3 extends over 13 amino acids. In DNA, the CDR3 is TGTGCCAGCCACCGAGAGGGGAACACTGAAGCTTTCTTT. Translation gives CASHREGNTEAFF.

The chain joins TRBV5-8 to TRBJ1-1, with D possibly being TRBD1 (6 bases). The germline CDR1 and CDR2 sequences are SGHTS and YDEGEE. The CDR3 runs to 14 residues. Trimming removed 3 bases from V and 4 bases from J, with 13 bases in between. The CDR3 is CASSYTQGSTEAFF. CDR3 bases: TGTGCCAGCAGCTATACCCAGGGGAGCACTGAAGCTTTCTTT.

The table lists this clone with a count of one. This rearrangement joins TRBV7-9 to TRBJ2-5, with D maybe TRBD1 (5 bases). This CDR3 comprises 13 residues. V lost 4 bases, J lost 6 bases, and 12 bases lay in between. Germline V gene data show CDR1 as SEHNR and CDR2 as FQNEAQ (reference sequence). The CDR3 loop is CASSSGQGQTQYF. DNA for the CDR3: TGTGCCAGCAGCTCTGGGCAGGGTCAGACCCAGTACTTC.

The chain employs TRBV27 and TRBJ2-1; D perhaps matches TRBD1 (7 bases). V lost 6 bases to trimming and J lost 5 bases, with 11 bases between them. In germline, CDR1 is MNHEY, CDR2 SMNVEV (reference sequence). The CDR3 is 13 amino acids. The CDR3 sequence: CASRGGQNNEQFF. The CDR3 DNA is TGTGCCAGCAGGGGGGGACAGAACAATGAGCAGTTCTTC.

Here the CDR3 DNA reads TGTGCCAGCAGAACCCGGGACAGGGGAACCTACGAGCAGTACTTC. Translation gives CASRTRDRGTYEQYF. V usage is TRBV6-6 and J usage is TRBJ2-7, with 10 bases aligning to TRBD1. From germline, CDR1 is MNHNY and CDR2 SVGAGI (reference sequence). The CDR3 totals 15 residues. After removal of 6 bases from V and 2 bases from J, the junction contained 7 bases not matched to a gene.

The rearrangement uses TRBV7-8 and TRBJ1-2; 8 nucleotides line up with TRBD1. The CDR3 consists of 15 residues. Per germline, CDR1 SGHVS and CDR2 FQNEAQ. V lost 1 base, J lost 5 bases, and 6 bases stayed unmatched. The CDR3 sequence: CASSLVGQAVYGYTF. The CDR3 region has the DNA TGTGCCAGCAGCTTAGTGGGACAGGCGGTATATGGCTACACCTTC.

This chain links TRBV4-1 with TRBJ2-1; the match to TRBD1 covers 7 bases. The CDR3 extends over 18 amino acids. Germline CDR1 reads MGHRA; CDR2 reads YSYEKL. V lost 0 bases and J lost 0; bases outside the gene matches: 8. CDR3 amino acids: CASSQETGAASSYNEQFF. The CDR3 DNA follows: TGCGCCAGCAGCCAAGAAACAGGGGCCGCGAGCTCCTACAATGAGCAGTTCTTC.

V and J are TRBV4-1 and TRBJ2-2; a possible D gene is TRBD1 (8 bases). V lost 1 base and J lost 7, with 16 bases in between. Germline loops: CDR1 MGHRA, CDR2 YSYEKL. This CDR3 has 16 residues. CDR3 nucleotides: TGCGCCAGCAGCCAAGGACAGGGGAGGGAAAACGGGGAGCTGTTTTTT. This codes for CASSQGQGRENGELFF.

This clone showed up just once. The chain is built from TRBV27 and TRBJ2-5; 9 bases agree with TRBD2. There are 14 residues in the CDR3. Germline CDR1 is MNHEY and CDR2 is SMNVEV (reference sequence). The V and J ends lost 7 bases and 5 bases, in that order; junction bases with no gene match: 8. The CDR3 here is CASNDRAGGETQYF. The CDR3 DNA is TGTGCCAGCAACGACCGAGCGGGAGGTGAGACCCAGTACTTC.

The V and J genes are TRBV19 and TRBJ2-1; D ambiguous. The germline V gene has CDR1 LNHDA and CDR2 SQIVND (reference sequence). Trimming pared 1 base from V and 6 bases from J, leaving 10 bases between. The length of the CDR3 is 14 residues. Here the CDR3 DNA reads TGTGCCAGTAGTATAGTAGGCGGTCCCAATGAGCAGTTCTTC. This codes for CASSIVGGPNEQFF.

The gene calls are TRBV4-1 and TRBJ1-6; D gene unclear. The CDR3 is 16 amino acids. Looked up from germline, CDR1 is MGHRA and CDR2 is YSYEKL. V dropped 1 base and J dropped 7 bases, with 14 bases sitting between them. The CDR3 nucleotides are TGCGCCAGCAGCCAAGGAGGGAATTCTGCAAATTCACCCCTCCACTTT. Protein sequence: CASSQGGNSANSPLHF.